The source of this T cell receptor beta chain is a study of OX40 agonist ivuxolimab in advanced cancers. On the study more broadly: The patients received agonistic anti-OX40 (CD134) antibody ivuxolimab. Patients were treated with intravenous ivuxolimab, dosed at 0.01 to 10 mg/kg and infused every 2 weeks. Study-wide results and limits: On average, a greater number of expanded clones characterised CD8+ T cells relative to CD4+.

About this clone: Its antigen is unknown.

No patient had autoimmune disease or received systemic immunosuppression. The data were produced by immunoSEQ multiplex PCR, yet TCRdb's version contains in-frame clones alone and is incomplete. The table has about 61,000 clones, around 92% seen once. The TCR sequence derives from an adult with an advanced solid tumor such as melanoma, head and neck, liver or kidney cancer. The sample here was CD4+ or CD8+ T cells sorted from blood, taken in a trial of the OX40 agonist ivuxolimab.

CDR3 coding DNA: TGTGCCAGCAGCTTAGTCTCTAGCGGGGGCGATGAGCAGTTCTTC. As protein: CASSLVSSGGDEQFF. The rearrangement uses TRBV7-2 and TRBJ2-1, with 10 bases fitting TRBD2. The CDR3 is 15 amino acids. V gave up 1 base and J gave up 8 bases; unmatched junction bases: 5. From germline, CDR1 is SGHTA and CDR2 FQGNSA.